The clone carrying this TCR beta chain was seen just once. What it recognizes is unknown. Method: immunoSEQ multiplex PCR; TCRdb's copy keeps in-frame clones and lacks some. The sample holds 54,000 or so clones; approximately 95% are singletons and the top ten take less than 7%. This sample was taken from a study of human thymus T cells. Study observations and caveats: Apparent bias marked the V and J gene usage of thymic and blood repertoires.

The CDR3 consists of 13 residues. Germline V lookup: CDR1 MDHEN, CDR2 SYDVKM. The ends were cut back, 6 bases at V and 0 bases at J, with 9 bases in the middle. Only four of the eight donors provided a 0.5-1 mL blood sample. All available leukocytes, rather than a set cell count, yielded the blood DNA. The sequence came from a boy under two years old with a congenital heart defect but otherwise immunologically healthy. Sequenced material: blood. V gene TRBV28 combines with J gene TRBJ2-7; TRBD2 is a possible D gene (5 bases). The CDR3 bases are TGTGCCAGCAGGGCTAGCAGCTCCTACGAGCAGTACTTC. Translating it yields CASRASSSYEQYF.